This section outlines one T cell receptor (beta chain) sequence together with its context. The antigen remains unidentified. The germline CDR1 and CDR2 sequences are MGHRA and YSYEKL. V shed 0 bases, J shed 6 bases, and the junction held 2 bases outside the gene matches. This CDR3 spans 15 amino acids. The sample originates from a study of vaccination and CD4 T cells after COVID-19. Study-wide background: Cells were stimulated with overlapping spike peptides from SARS-CoV-2, HCoV-NL63, HCoV-OC43 and HCoV-229E.

An Oncomine TCR Beta short-read assay was used to sequence the DNA from cultured CD4+ T cells. Each CDR3 protein gets one entry after TCRdb re-called the PCR reads with MiXCR. The table lists approximately 16,000 distinct CDR3 sequences, around 80% of them singletons. The treatment denotes: roughly ten-day PBMC culture with coronavirus spike peptide pools or control peptides (ViraFEST assay). Sequencing was performed on CD4+ T cells from blood, cultured in vitro. This TCR was sampled from a human donor who had recovered from COVID-19. The chain recombines TRBV4-1 with TRBJ2-2, with 9 nucleotides matching TRBD2. CDR3 coding DNA: TGCGCCAGCAGCCAAGAGCGGGAGGGCCCCGGGGAGCTGTTTTTT. It translates to CASSQEREGPGELFF.